A single T cell receptor (beta chain) is shown here with its context. Its antigen is unknown. These data belong to a study of T cell responses to AZD1222 COVID-19 vaccine. Study outcomes and limitations: Donors, mostly white British, included more females; clonal diversity was possibly underestimated. No repertoire was sampled before or during the peak T cell response, only after it. Baseline seropositives among AZD1222 recipients totaled only 5 to 7.

Second doses were pooled across both intervals (about 4 or about 12 weeks). Sequenced by immunoSEQ multiplex PCR; TCRdb stores in-frame clones only, minus some. The data contain 200,000 or so clones, 85% to 95% of them singletons. The CDR3 is made up of 13 amino acids. V gave up 5 bases and J gave up 9 bases; unmatched junction bases: 4. The sequencing here drew on peripheral blood, taken 28 days after the second AZD1222 dose. The chain joins TRBV12-3 or TRBV12-4 to TRBJ1-6; 7 bases line up with TRBD1. The TCR comes from an adult who received the AZD1222 COVID-19 vaccine. The CDR3 is CASSPRQGSPLHF. CDR3 in DNA: TGTGCCAGCAGTCCCCGACAGGGTTCACCCCTCCACTTT.